The next 31 T cell receptor beta chains were all read from a single sample in a study of cytomegalovirus exposure and HLA in healthy donors. The PCR made use of 60 Vbeta and 13 Jbeta primers. This table comes from immunoSEQ multiplex PCR, and its TCRdb copy is limited to in-frame clones, with some not included. Found here are under 250,000 clones, 79% of them singletons; the top ten hold approximately 4.4%. Sequenced sample: PBMCs. These TCRs come from a woman aged 25 to 45 in good health and CMV-seropositive.

The chain employs TRBV7-9 and TRBJ2-7; 8 bases line up with TRBD2. CDR3 length equals 17 residues. V trimming: 1 base; J trimming: 3 bases; junction bases outside the gene matches: 11. Germline assignment: CDR1 SEHNR and CDR2 FQNEAQ (reference sequence). The chain's CDR3 is CASSLVGRLALVYEQYF. CDR3 nucleotides: TGTGCCAGCAGCTTAGTGGGGCGACTAGCGCTGGTCTACGAGCAGTACTTC. Full variable domain (missing parts from reference TRBV7-9 and TRBJ2-7): DTGVSQNPRHKITKRGQNVTFRCDPISEHNRLYWYRQTLGQGPEFLTYFQNEAQLEKSRLLSDRFSAERPKGSFSTLEIQRTEQGDSAMYLCASSLVGRLALVYEQYFGPGTRLTVT.

V and J are TRBV7-2 and TRBJ2-5, with D maybe TRBD2 (6 bases). Germline-derived CDR1 and CDR2 are SGHTA and FQGNSA. This CDR3 has 13 amino acids. V lost 7 bases to trimming and J lost 4 bases, with 13 bases between them. The CDR3 DNA reads TGTGCCAGCAACAGGAGGGGAGGAGAGACCCAGTACTTC. Translated: CASNRRGGETQYF.

The chain uses TRBV4-3 and TRBJ1-1, with D perhaps matching TRBD1 (5 bases). The CDR3 has 14 residues. Trimming took off 3 bases at V and 5 bases at J, with 13 bases between the two ends. Germline values: CDR1 LGHNA, CDR2 YSLEER. CDR3 sequence reads: CASSQGRVSTEAFF. Written as DNA, the CDR3 is TGCGCCAGCAGCCAGGGCAGGGTCAGTACTGAAGCTTTCTTT.

The V call is TRBV10-2, the J call TRBJ2-3, with TRBD2 matching 16 bases. V shed 6 bases and J 7 bases; nucleotides not matched to a gene: 7. Germline V CDR1 and CDR2: WSHSY, SAAADI. This CDR3 spans 16 amino acids. CDR3: CASRGTSGRAKYTQYF. CDR3 nucleotides: TGCGCCAGCAGGGGGACTAGCGGGAGGGCCAAATATACGCAGTATTTT.

This clone came up once. V is TRBV6-6 and J is TRBJ1-2, with 8 bases aligning to TRBD1. The germline V gene has CDR1 MNHNY and CDR2 SVGAGI (reference sequence). V lost 6 bases to trimming and J lost 8 bases; unmatched junction nucleotides: 14. The CDR3 is made up of 15 amino acids. The CDR3 protein is CASSPNRAGGFGYTF. The CDR3 nucleotides are TGTGCCAGCAGCCCCAACCGGGCAGGGGGCTTCGGCTACACCTTC.

V usage is TRBV6-5 and J usage is TRBJ2-7, with 11 bases that match TRBD2. Germline CDR1 MNHEY, CDR2 SVGAGI. The CDR3 totals 15 residues. Trimming at V came to 5 bases and at J to 0 bases, leaving 3 bases not matched to a gene. The CDR3 nucleotides read TGTGCCAGCAGTAAAACTAGCGGGAGCTCCTACGAGCAGTACTTC. This gives the protein CASSKTSGSSYEQYF.

This chain links TRBV4-3 with TRBJ1-3; D ambiguous. Germline-derived CDR1 and CDR2 are LGHNA and YSLEER. This CDR3 is built from 13 residues. Deletions cut 3 bases from V and 1 base from J, with 4 bases between. CDR3 sequence reads: CASSHGSGNTIYF. For the CDR3, the DNA is TGCGCCAGCAGCCACGGGTCTGGAAACACCATATATTTT.

The CDR3 loop is CASSLSADSFYNEQFF. CDR3 sequence (DNA): TGCGCCAGCAGCTTGTCGGCGGACAGTTTTTACAATGAGCAGTTCTTC. The chain couples TRBV5-1 to TRBJ2-1; tentatively, D is TRBD1 (6 bases). From germline, CDR1 is SGHRS and CDR2 YFSETQ. V lost 1 base and J 4 bases, leaving 15 bases between the germline ends. This CDR3 region has 16 residues.

The CDR3 protein is CASSTGGEQYF. For the CDR3, the DNA is TGTGCCAGCAGCACAGGGGGCGAGCAGTACTTC. The chain uses TRBV6-5 and TRBJ2-7; 8 bases fit TRBD1. With 6 bases clipped from V and 6 bases from J, the junction kept 1 base outside the gene matches. This CDR3 is 11 amino acids long. The germline V gene encodes CDR1 MNHEY and CDR2 SVGAGI.

This clone turned up a few times. The rearrangement joins TRBV6-5 to TRBJ2-7; D remains unclear. Germline lookup yields CDR1 MNHEY and CDR2 SVGAGI. The CDR3 covers 13 residues. Between the trimmed V and J ends, which lost 2 bases and 3 bases, there was a span of 8 bases. CDR3 in DNA: TGTGCCAGCAGTTACCGACAATACTACGAGCAGTACTTC. Encoded protein: CASSYRQYYEQYF.

The chain joins TRBV20-1 to TRBJ1-2, with 7 nucleotides matching TRBD1. The CDR3 runs 11 residues. Germline CDR1 DFQATT, CDR2 SNEGSKA (reference sequence). The V segment lost 8 bases and the J segment 5 bases; nucleotides outside the gene matches: 5. The CDR3 is CSSLQGYGYTF. CDR3 DNA sequence: TGCAGTTCCTTACAGGGGTATGGCTACACCTTC.

The chain joins TRBV6-6 to TRBJ1-5; 9 nucleotides agree with TRBD1. The CDR3 has 15 residues. Germline loops: CDR1 MNHNY, CDR2 SVGAGI (reference sequence). The ends lost 2 bases at V and 6 bases at J; junction bases unmatched: 5. In DNA, the CDR3 is TGTGCCAGCAGTTACGACAGGGGGTCGGGTCAGCCCCAGCATTTT. It is translated as CASSYDRGSGQPQHF.

The J gene is TRBJ2-7, the V gene TRBV7-9, with no clear D. V lost 1 base, J lost 2 bases, and 12 bases lay in between. The CDR3 loop spans 15 amino acids. CDR1 and CDR2 (germline): SEHNR, FQNEAQ (reference sequence). The CDR3 DNA follows: TGTGCCAGCAGCTTAGTGGCTGTCCCCGCCTACGAGCAGTACTTC. This codes for CASSLVAVPAYEQYF.

The chain carries TRBV4-3 and TRBJ2-7; 10 positions agree with TRBD1. This CDR3 spans 15 amino acids. V gave up 3 bases and J gave up 0 bases; unmatched junction bases: 2. Germline assignment: CDR1 LGHNA and CDR2 YSLEER. CDR3 nucleotide sequence: TGCGCCAGCAGCCAGAGGACAGGGGGCTCCTACGAGCAGTACTTC. Residues: CASSQRTGGSYEQYF.

This clone was seen just once. Other DNA sequences in this specimen translate into the identical CDR3. The CDR3 spells CASSPATGAAYGYTF. The CDR3 region has the DNA TGTGCCAGCAGTCCAGCAACAGGAGCTGCCTATGGCTACACCTTC. The chain combines TRBV6-5 with TRBJ1-2; D possibly corresponds to TRBD1 (5 bases). From germline, CDR1 is MNHEY and CDR2 SVGAGI. The CDR3 sequence is 15 residues long. With 5 bases removed from V and 4 bases from J, the gap between germline ends came to 17 bases.

The V call is TRBV19, the J call TRBJ2-7; 7 bases fit TRBD1. With V trimmed by 5 bases and J by 2 bases, 12 bases remained unmatched. The germline V gene encodes CDR1 LNHDA and CDR2 SQIVND (reference sequence). This CDR3 region has 16 residues. CDR3 DNA: TGTGCCAGTAGTCTAACCCGGACAGGCGATGCCTACGAGCAGTACTTC. As protein: CASSLTRTGDAYEQYF.

This clone has a single count. The chain is built from TRBV27 and TRBJ2-7; 9 bases align to TRBD1. Germline CDR1 is MNHEY and CDR2 is SMNVEV (reference sequence). The CDR3 is 15 residues long. The CDR3 region is CADNLPTGGDYEQYF. The CDR3, as DNA: TGTGCAGATAATCTCCCGACAGGGGGGGACTACGAGCAGTACTTC.

The gene calls are TRBV30 and TRBJ1-2; 8 positions match TRBD1. Trimming removed 5 bases from V and 4 bases from J; junction bases left unmatched: 6. This CDR3 has 13 residues. Looked up from germline, CDR1 is GTSNPN and CDR2 is SVGIG (reference sequence). CDR3 bases: TGTGCCTGGGATAGGACAGGGTCCTATGGCTACACCTTC. Translated, it gives CAWDRTGSYGYTF. Drawing the rest from reference TRBV30 and TRBJ1-2, the complete variable domain is SQTIHQWPATLVQPVGSPLSLECTVEGTSNPNLYWYRQAAGRGLQLLFYSVGIGQISSEVPQNLSASRPQDRQFILSSKKLLLSDSGFYLCAWDRTGSYGYTFGSGTRLTVV.

V is TRBV27 and J is TRBJ2-3; maybe TRBD2 (6 bases). Germline assignment: CDR1 MNHEY and CDR2 SMNVEV (reference sequence). V dropped 6 bases and J dropped 3 bases, with 19 bases sitting between them. The CDR3 runs to 16 residues. The CDR3 loop is CASSPGFGAGTDTQYF. In DNA form, the CDR3 reads TGTGCCAGCAGCCCGGGATTTGGTGCGGGGACAGATACGCAGTATTTT.

V gene TRBV5-1 combines with J gene TRBJ1-5; no firm D call. With 0 bases removed from V and 2 bases from J, the gap between germline ends came to 24 bases. This CDR3 has 20 amino acids. Germline CDR1 SGHRS, CDR2 YFSETQ. The CDR3 loop is CASSLVPAGLQEVGNQPQHF. DNA of the CDR3: TGCGCCAGCAGCTTGGTTCCGGCAGGACTTCAGGAGGTCGGCAATCAGCCCCAGCATTTT.

This clone was observed a few times. The CDR3 reads CASSPVGEYNEQFF. The CDR3 DNA follows: TGCGCCAGCAGCCCCGTCGGGGAGTACAATGAGCAGTTCTTC. The rearrangement links TRBV4-3 to TRBJ2-1; a possible D gene is TRBD2 (5 bases). V lost 4 bases and J 4 bases, leaving 11 bases between the germline ends. Looked up from germline, CDR1 is LGHNA and CDR2 is YSLEER. The CDR3 spans 14 residues.

The chain combines TRBV7-9 with TRBJ1-1; no reliable D call. The CDR3 spans 16 residues. Germline CDR1 is SEHNR and CDR2 is FQNEAQ (reference sequence). V lost 5 bases to trimming and J lost 6 bases, with 22 bases between them. CDR3 amino acids: CASSLRSGGLFAEAFF. The DNA of the CDR3 is TGTGCCAGCAGCCTCCGGTCGGGTGGGTTATTCGCTGAAGCTTTCTTT.

This sequence joins TRBV5-1 and TRBJ1-1; perhaps TRBD1 as D (5 bases). V was cut by 0 bases and J by 1 base, with 10 bases left in between. CDR1 and CDR2 (germline): SGHRS, YFSETQ. The CDR3 has 15 amino acids. In DNA, the CDR3 is TGCGCCAGCAGCTTGGCCGCGGGGACGAACACTGAAGCTTTCTTT. Its protein is CASSLAAGTNTEAFF.

The chain uses TRBV7-6 and TRBJ2-7, with 8 bases identical to TRBD2. CDR1 SGHVS and CDR2 FNYEAQ come from the germline V gene. This CDR3 is built from 16 residues. With 1 base clipped from V and 0 bases from J, the junction kept 5 bases outside the gene matches. CDR3 nucleotide sequence: TGTGCCAGCAGCTTAGTGGCTAGCGGGTACTCCTACGAGCAGTACTTC. It encodes CASSLVASGYSYEQYF.

The chain combines TRBV18 with TRBJ2-7, with 11 positions matching TRBD2. CDR3 length equals 15 residues. V dropped 4 bases and J dropped 4; count of bases not matched to a gene: 6. Germline V gene lookup returns CDR1 KGHSH and CDR2 LQKENI. CDR3 DNA sequence: TGTGCCAGCTCACTAGCGGGAGGGCCTGAATACGAGCAGTACTTC. Translation gives CASSLAGGPEYEQYF.

V gene TRBV28 combines with J gene TRBJ2-3, with a possible D match to TRBD2 (5 bases). Germline loops: CDR1 MDHEN, CDR2 SYDVKM. Trimming pared 5 bases from V and 1 base from J, leaving 13 bases between. The CDR3 consists of 15 residues. The CDR3 DNA is TGTGCCAGCAGTGGAGGAGGATCCGGCACAGATACGCAGTATTTT. Protein: CASSGGGSGTDTQYF. The full variable domain, rest sourced from reference TRBV28 and TRBJ2-3, is DVKVTQSSRYLVKRTGEKVFLECVQDMDHENMFWYRQDPGLGLRLIYFSYDVKMKEKGDIPEGYSVSREKKERFSLILESASTNQTSMYLCASSGGGSGTDTQYFGPGTRLTVL.

This clone turned up a few times. This sequence joins TRBV6-5 and TRBJ2-7; D perhaps matches TRBD1 (5 bases). Trimming shortened V by 7 bases and J by 0 bases, and 16 bases separated the two germline ends. The germline CDR1 and CDR2 sequences are MNHEY and SVGAGI. The length of the CDR3 is 15 residues. This CDR3 is CASNRLQTPSYEQYF. For the CDR3, the DNA is TGTGCCAGCAACAGGCTACAAACCCCCTCCTACGAGCAGTACTTC.

A note on this clone: One end of the junction does not line up with germline, which may come from a read error. The J gene is TRBJ2-1, the V gene TRBV5-6, with 9 positions matching TRBD2. CDR1 and CDR2 from the germline V gene are SGHDT and YYEEEE. The CDR3 runs 14 residues. CDR3 nucleotides: TGTGCCAGCAGCTTGGATGGCGGGGGGGTTTTTTCTATCTTC. Translating gives CASSLDGGGVFSIF.

V and J are TRBV19 and TRBJ2-3; 12 bases fit TRBD2. V lost 3 bases and J lost 1; bases outside the gene matches: 5. Germline loops: CDR1 LNHDA, CDR2 SQIVND (reference sequence). CDR3 length: 17 residues. CDR3 in amino acids: CASSIRTSGTGTDTQYF. Here the CDR3 DNA reads TGTGCCAGTAGTATCCGGACTAGCGGGACCGGCACAGATACGCAGTATTTT. The full variable domain, completed using reference TRBV19 and TRBJ2-3, is DGGITQSPKYLFRKEGQNVTLSCEQNLNHDAMYWYRQDPGQGLRLIYYSQIVNDFQKGDIAEGYSVSREKKESFPLTVTSAQKNPTAFYLCASSIRTSGTGTDTQYFGPGTRLTVL.

V gene TRBV7-9 combines with J gene TRBJ1-1; 10 nucleotides line up with TRBD1. The V gene's germline CDR1 is SEHNR and CDR2 FQNEAQ (reference sequence). The CDR3 spans 17 residues. V lost 5 bases to trimming and J lost 0 bases; unmatched junction nucleotides: 9. Here the CDR3 DNA reads TGTGCCAGCAGCCCCCGGGACAGGGGCGCCATGAACACTGAAGCTTTCTTT. Translating gives CASSPRDRGAMNTEAFF.

V usage is TRBV7-9 and J usage is TRBJ2-1; a weak D match, TRBD2 (6 bases). This CDR3 spans 14 amino acids. CDR1 is SEHNR, CDR2 FQNEAQ, per germline (reference sequence). V shed 1 base and J shed 4 bases, with 8 bases lying between them. The CDR3 bases are TGTGCCAGCAGCTTAGGGGGACTTTACAATGAGCAGTTCTTC. It translates to CASSLGGLYNEQFF.